Reported below is one TCR beta chain. The antigen is undetermined. Some clones are missing from TCRdb's copy, which holds only in-frame ones; the method was immunoSEQ multiplex PCR. Of roughly 120,000 clones in the sample, approximately 90% were seen once. The germline V gene encodes CDR1 SGHTA and CDR2 FQGNSA. The V gene lost 2 bases and the J gene lost 0 bases, with 14 bases spanning the gap. The CDR3 is 17 amino acids. This entry belongs to a study of T cell responses to AZD1222 COVID-19 vaccine. Overall study findings and caveats: At baseline, seropositivity was found in only 5 to 7 AZD1222 recipients. CD4 TCRs associated with vaccination spanned spike, dominating at 160-218 and 743-854.

The chain combines TRBV7-2 with TRBJ2-1, with D perhaps matching TRBD2 (5 bases). This receptor was identified in an adult who received the AZD1222 COVID-19 vaccine. The sample in question was peripheral blood, obtained 28 days after the second AZD1222 dose. The CDR3 region is CASSLNHAGLSYNEQFF. In DNA, the CDR3 is TGTGCCAGCAGCTTAAACCATGCCGGACTCTCCTACAATGAGCAGTTCTTC.